Listed below are T cell receptor beta chains from one sample, sequenced in a study of T cell responses to AZD1222 COVID-19 vaccine. Using immunoSEQ multiplex PCR, the repertoire was profiled, and TCRdb retains in-frame clones only, with some absent. This sample has some 110,000 clones, with 93% found just once. The source was peripheral blood, collected on day 0 of AZD1222 vaccination. These receptors were taken from an adult in good health. The CDR3 runs from the conserved cysteine through the conserved F or W. D genes are given only for firm matches. Some rows have no size entry. The others give once, few or many, or a class for an expanded clone.

D: TRBD2
J: TRBJ2-1
V: TRBV5-1
length: 15
size: -
CDR3: CASSWHLRASGEQFF
DNA: TGCGCCAGCAGCTGGCACTTGCGGGCTAGCGGTGAGCAGTTCTTC

D: TRBD2
J: TRBJ2-3
V: TRBV5-4
length: 16
size: -
CDR3: CASSLVTSGSTDTQYF
DNA: TGTGCCAGCAGCTTGGTGACTAGCGGGAGCACAGATACGCAGTATTTT

D: -
J: TRBJ1-1
V: TRBV5-3
length: 15
size: -
CDR3: CARSLEWQGNTEAFF
DNA: TGTGCCAGAAGCTTGGAGTGGCAGGGGAACACTGAAGCTTTCTTT

D: -
J: TRBJ1-2
V: TRBV4-1
length: 14
size: -
CDR3: CASSRLQGEDGYTF
DNA: TGCGCCAGCAGCCGACTTCAGGGAGAGGATGGCTACACCTTC

D: -
J: TRBJ2-5
V: TRBV18
length: 13
size: -
CDR3: CASAPLTQETQYF
DNA: TGTGCCAGCGCTCCCTTGACCCAAGAGACCCAGTACTTC

D: -
J: TRBJ1-1
V: TRBV9
length: 14
size: -
CDR3: CASSVVQVPTEAFF
DNA: TGTGCCAGCAGCGTAGTTCAGGTCCCCACTGAAGCTTTCTTT

D: -
J: TRBJ2-1
V: TRBV2
length: 16
size: -
CDR3: CASSEGGAGSYNEQFF
DNA: TGTGCCAGCAGTGAAGGGGGAGCGGGCTCCTACAATGAGCAGTTCTTC

D: TRBD1
J: TRBJ1-1
V: TRBV11-2
length: 14
size: -
CDR3: CASSLGQANTEAFF
DNA: TGTGCCAGCAGCCTAGGACAGGCGAACACTGAAGCTTTCTTT

D: -
J: TRBJ2-1
V: TRBV3-1/TRBV3-2
length: 15
size: -
CDR3: CASSQYGRTNNEQFF
DNA: TGTGCCAGCAGCCAGTACGGGAGAACAAACAATGAGCAGTTCTTC

D: -
J: TRBJ1-4
V: TRBV5-1
length: 16
size: -
CDR3: CASSPGGFATNEKLFF
DNA: TGCGCCAGCAGCCCTGGAGGCTTTGCAACTAATGAAAAACTGTTTTTT

D: TRBD1
J: TRBJ1-1
V: TRBV4-3
length: 14
size: -
CDR3: CASSPGTVNTEAFF
DNA: TGCGCCAGCAGCCCCGGGACAGTGAACACTGAAGCTTTCTTT

D: TRBD1
J: TRBJ1-5
V: TRBV2
length: 15
size: once
CDR3: CASSERGLSNQPQHF
DNA: TGTGCCAGCAGTGAAAGGGGGCTAAGCAATCAGCCCCAGCATTTT

D: -
J: TRBJ1-2
V: TRBV7-8
length: 12
size: -
CDR3: CASSSQSVGYTF
DNA: TGTGCCAGCAGCTCCCAGAGCGTGGGCTACACCTTC

D: -
J: TRBJ2-7
V: TRBV7-3
length: 14
size: -
CDR3: CASSPHPGTYEQYF
DNA: TGTGCCAGCAGCCCCCACCCCGGGACCTACGAGCAGTACTTC

D: -
J: TRBJ2-5
V: TRBV20-1
length: 11
size: once
CDR3: CSANSRETQYF
DNA: TGCAGTGCTAATAGCAGGGAGACCCAGTACTTC

D: -
J: TRBJ2-3
V: TRBV5-1
length: 12
size: -
CDR3: CASSLEGDTQYF
DNA: TGCGCCAGCAGCTTGGAAGGGGATACGCAGTATTTT

D: -
J: TRBJ2-5
V: TRBV7-9
length: 15
size: -
CDR3: CASSPYRDEKETQYF
DNA: TGTGCCAGCAGCCCGTACCGGGACGAGAAAGAGACCCAGTACTTC

D: -
J: TRBJ2-1
V: TRBV2
length: 12
size: once
CDR3: CASSERVNEQFF
DNA: TGTGCCAGCAGTGAAAGGGTAAATGAGCAGTTCTTC

D: -
J: TRBJ2-4
V: TRBV2
length: 12
size: -
CDR3: CASSTEQNIQYF
DNA: TGTGCCAGCAGTACAGAGCAAAACATTCAGTACTTC

D: -
J: TRBJ1-1
V: TRBV4-1
length: 16
size: -
CDR3: CASAPTWGRENTEAFF
DNA: TGCGCCAGCGCTCCCACGTGGGGCAGGGAAAACACTGAAGCTTTCTTT

D: TRBD2
J: TRBJ2-7
V: TRBV7-9
length: 17
size: -
CDR3: CASSSPVSSGSSYEQYF
DNA: TGTGCCAGCAGCTCACCTGTCAGTAGCGGGAGTTCCTACGAGCAGTACTTC

D: -
J: TRBJ1-5
V: TRBV5-5
length: 15
size: -
CDR3: CASSFRVGSNQPQHF
DNA: TGTGCCAGCAGCTTTAGGGTAGGAAGCAATCAGCCCCAGCATTTT

D: -
J: TRBJ1-2
V: TRBV24-1
length: 11
size: -
CDR3: CATSDTDGYTF
DNA: TGTGCCACCAGTGACACAGATGGCTACACCTTC

D: TRBD1
J: TRBJ1-2
V: TRBV7-2
length: 15
size: -
CDR3: CASSIGDSLSPPLTF
DNA: TGTGCCAGCAGCATAGGGGACAGCCTTTCCCCCCCTCTTACCTTC

D: -
J: TRBJ1-2
V: TRBV19
length: 15
size: -
CDR3: CASSITSGPPYGYTF
DNA: TGTGCCAGTAGTATCACGTCCGGACCCCCCTATGGCTACACCTTC

D: TRBD1
J: TRBJ2-2
V: TRBV18
length: 16
size: -
CDR3: CASSSALDREVGELFF
DNA: TGTGCCAGCTCATCGGCACTGGACAGGGAAGTCGGGGAGCTGTTTTTT

D: -
J: TRBJ2-3
V: TRBV5-4
length: 14
size: -
CDR3: CASSFPPNEDTQYF
DNA: TGTGCCAGCAGCTTCCCACCTAACGAAGATACGCAGTATTTT

D: TRBD1
J: TRBJ1-3
V: TRBV18
length: 17
size: -
CDR3: CASSPTIPGGYGNTIYF
DNA: TGTGCCAGCTCCCCCACAATTCCAGGGGGCTACGGAAACACCATATATTTT

D: TRBD2
J: TRBJ2-5
V: TRBV13
length: 15
size: -
CDR3: CASSEGTSRRETQYF
DNA: TGTGCCAGCAGCGAAGGGACTAGCAGAAGAGAGACCCAGTACTTC

D: -
J: TRBJ1-1
V: TRBV19
length: 16
size: -
CDR3: CASSITAGKMNTEAFF
DNA: TGTGCCAGTAGTATTACCGCAGGGAAGATGAACACTGAAGCTTTCTTT

D: -
J: TRBJ2-7
V: TRBV3-1/TRBV3-2
length: 14
size: -
CDR3: CASSQGEQLYEQYF
DNA: TGTGCCAGCAGCCAAGGAGAACAGCTCTACGAGCAGTACTTC

D: -
J: TRBJ2-3
V: TRBV2
length: 14
size: -
CDR3: CASTEQGGVDTQYF
DNA: TGTGCCAGCACCGAACAGGGAGGAGTAGATACGCAGTATTTT